These 25 T cell receptor beta chains were sequenced from one sample in a study of cytomegalovirus exposure and HLA in healthy donors. Vbeta (60) and Jbeta (13) primers were used in the PCR. The table came from immunoSEQ multiplex PCR; TCRdb's copy has only in-frame clones and leaves some out. The profile covers under 200,000 clones, with around four fifths appearing a single time and around 1.6% taken by the ten largest. Sample: PBMCs. These receptors came from a man in his forties in good health and CMV-seropositive.

V is TRBV9 and J is TRBJ2-7; 9 nucleotides match TRBD2. The CDR3 sequence is 15 residues long. Germline lookup yields CDR1 SGDLS and CDR2 YYNGEE. J was trimmed by 3 bases and V by 0 bases; bases with no gene match: 4. CDR3 sequence (DNA): TGTGCCAGCAGCGTAGGTCTAGCGGGAAACTACGAGCAGTACTTC. This sequence encodes CASSVGLAGNYEQYF. Based on the CDR3 plus reference TRBV9 and TRBJ2-7, the full variable domain is DSGVTQTPKHLITATGQRVTLRCSPRSGDLSVYWYQQSLDQGLQFLIQYYNGEERAKGNILERFSAQQFPDLHSELNLSSLELGDSALYFCASSVGLAGNYEQYFGPGTRLTVT.

This clone turned up a few times. This chain joins TRBV28 and TRBJ2-5, with 7 nucleotides matching TRBD1. The V segment lost 6 bases and the J segment 2 bases; nucleotides outside the gene matches: 6. Germline V CDR1 and CDR2: MDHEN, SYDVKM. CDR3 length equals 14 residues. The DNA for the CDR3 is TGTGCCAGCAGGGGGACAGCAGCGCAAGAGACCCAGTACTTC. It encodes CASRGTAAQETQYF.

The V call is TRBV6-5, the J call TRBJ2-2, with D maybe TRBD2 (6 bases). V lost 7 bases and J lost 7, with 13 bases in between. Germline CDR1 and CDR2: MNHEY and SVGAGI. This CDR3 comprises 13 residues. The CDR3 bases are TGTGCCAGCAAGGAGGGAGTTATCGGGGAGCTGTTTTTT. This gives the protein CASKEGVIGELFF.

The chain has TRBV15 and TRBJ2-1; the D is unclear. The CDR3 runs 12 residues. CDR1 is LNHNV, CDR2 YYDKDF, per germline (reference sequence). V was cut by 1 base and J by 8 bases, with 6 bases left in between. DNA of the CDR3: TGTGCCACCAGCAGAGTAGCCCATGAGCAGTTCTTC. Protein: CATSRVAHEQFF.

This clone was picked up a small number of times. CDR3 loop: CASSLRTSGRTGAQFF. DNA of the CDR3: TGTGCCAGCAGTTTACGGACCTCGGGGAGGACAGGAGCGCAGTTCTTC. The chain links TRBV27 to TRBJ2-1; D may be TRBD1 (7 bases). Germline V gene sequence: CDR1 MNHEY, CDR2 SMNVEV (reference sequence). There are 16 residues in the CDR3. V lost 2 bases and J 12 bases, leaving 23 bases between the germline ends.

The CDR3 DNA follows: TGTGCCAGCACCCTAGAGCGGGCTAGCTCCTACGAGCAGTACTTC. Translating gives CASTLERASSYEQYF. The chain recombines TRBV6-1 with TRBJ2-7, with a tentative D call TRBD2 (6 bases). Germline V gene lookup returns CDR1 MNHNS and CDR2 SASEGT. V lost 7 bases, J lost 0 bases, and 16 bases lay in between. The CDR3 is made up of 15 amino acids.

The chain couples TRBV19 to TRBJ2-1, with 10 bases that match TRBD1. After removal of 7 bases from V and 3 bases from J, the junction contained 6 bases not matched to a gene. The CDR3 is 15 residues long. Germline V lookup: CDR1 LNHDA, CDR2 SQIVND (reference sequence). The CDR3 bases are TGTGCCAGTACCGTGGGACAGGGGCTCTACAATGAGCAGTTCTTC. Amino acids: CASTVGQGLYNEQFF.

This chain joins TRBV5-4 and TRBJ2-5; 9 positions agree with TRBD1. The CDR3 has 14 residues. Losses at the gene ends were 3 bases for V and 5 bases for J; bases not matched to a gene: 5. Germline-derived CDR1 and CDR2 are SGHNT and YYREEE (reference sequence). The CDR3 sequence is CASSYTGGWETQYF. As DNA, the CDR3 is TGTGCCAGCAGCTACACAGGGGGCTGGGAGACCCAGTACTTC. Filled out from reference TRBV5-4 and TRBJ2-5, the complete variable domain reads ETGVTQSPTHLIKTRGQQVTLRCSSQSGHNTVSWYQQALGQGPQFIFQYYREEENGRGNFPPRFSGLQFPNYSSELNVNALELDDSALYLCASSYTGGWETQYFGPGTRLLVL.

This sequence joins TRBV5-1 and TRBJ2-1; D remains ambiguous. Deletions cut 5 bases from V and 2 bases from J, with 14 bases between. The CDR3 spans 15 residues. Germline CDR1 SGHRS, CDR2 YFSETQ. CDR3 nucleotides: TGCGCCAGCAGGTCAACCACTGCGCCCTACAATGAGCAGTTCTTC. It encodes CASRSTTAPYNEQFF. Filled out from reference TRBV5-1 and TRBJ2-1, the complete variable domain reads KAGVTQTPRYLIKTRGQQVTLSCSPISGHRSVSWYQQTPGQGLQFLFEYFSETQRNKGNFPGRFSGRQFSNSRSEMNVSTLELGDSALYLCASRSTTAPYNEQFFGPGTRLTVL.

The CDR3 DNA follows: TGCGCCAGCAGCCTCGGGACAGGGGGCATCTCCCAGCATTTT. This translates into CASSLGTGGISQHF. The chain combines TRBV4-1 with TRBJ1-5; 12 bases match TRBD1. Per the germline V gene, CDR1 is MGHRA and CDR2 is YSYEKL. The CDR3 spans 14 residues. V lost 4 bases and J lost 11; bases outside the gene matches: 6.

V and J are TRBV4-2 and TRBJ1-5; D possibly corresponds to TRBD1 (5 bases). The length of the CDR3 is 19 residues. The germline V gene encodes CDR1 LGHNA and CDR2 YNFKEQ. Trimming removed 1 base from V and 3 bases from J, with 22 bases in between. DNA for the CDR3: TGTGCCAGCAGCCAAGGGGCCGATGGTCGGGGGAGCCTCAATCAGCCCCAGCATTTT. Protein sequence: CASSQGADGRGSLNQPQHF.

The sample holds a few counts of this clone. This chain links TRBV5-1 with TRBJ1-6, with a weak D call TRBD1 (6 bases). V shed 3 bases and J shed 7 bases, with 17 bases lying between them. This CDR3 spans 16 amino acids. Germline loops: CDR1 SGHRS, CDR2 YFSETQ. CDR3 sequence (DNA): TGCGCCAGCAGCTCAACCCGGACAGTGCGGAATTCACCCCTCCACTTT. It translates to CASSSTRTVRNSPLHF.

Only one count was recorded for this clone. V and J are TRBV4-1 and TRBJ2-7, with D maybe TRBD2 (6 bases). This CDR3 comprises 16 residues. Trimming removed 0 bases at V and 0 bases at J, with 12 bases between. From germline, CDR1 is MGHRA and CDR2 YSYEKL. The CDR3 sequence is CASSQDGGRSSYEQYF. CDR3 sequence (DNA): TGCGCCAGCAGCCAAGATGGTGGGAGGAGCTCCTACGAGCAGTACTTC.

Details on this clone: This sample also contains other DNA sequences that code for the same CDR3. This sequence joins TRBV7-2 and TRBJ2-5; 10 nucleotides align to TRBD2. The length of the CDR3 is 15 residues. With 6 bases clipped from V and 5 bases from J, the junction kept 9 bases outside the gene matches. Germline CDR1 and CDR2: SGHTA and FQGNSA. The CDR3 sequence: CASSLLAGVPETQYF. The CDR3, as DNA: TGTGCCAGCAGTCTTCTAGCGGGAGTTCCCGAGACCCAGTACTTC.

V and J are TRBV19 and TRBJ1-6; unclear D gene. CDR1 and CDR2 from the germline V gene are LNHDA and SQIVND (reference sequence). The CDR3 consists of 18 residues. Trimming shortened V by 2 bases and J by 7 bases, and 21 bases separated the two germline ends. The DNA for the CDR3 is TGTGCCAGTAGTATAAAAGGTCTTCGGCGGAGCCTCAATTCACCCCTCCACTTT. As protein: CASSIKGLRRSLNSPLHF.

The rearrangement links TRBV6-5 to TRBJ2-7; D is undetermined. Germline V lookup: CDR1 MNHEY, CDR2 SVGAGI. The germline V and J ends were trimmed by 2 bases and 3 bases, with 8 bases remaining between them. This CDR3 comprises 13 residues. CDR3 bases: TGTGCCAGCAGTTACCTAACGAACTACGAGCAGTACTTC. Translated, it gives CASSYLTNYEQYF.

This chain links TRBV5-4 with TRBJ2-1; TRBD2 agrees at 10 bases. The CDR3 covers 15 residues. Germline assignment: CDR1 SGHNT and CDR2 YYREEE (reference sequence). Trimming removed 3 bases from V and 9 bases from J; junction bases left unmatched: 9. CDR3 in DNA: TGTGCCAGCAGCTACGGGCTAGCGGGAGATGGTGAGCAGTTCTTC. Protein: CASSYGLAGDGEQFF.

In regard to this clone: The sample contains more than one DNA sequence encoding this CDR3. The chain links TRBV5-6 to TRBJ2-3, with D hard to call. Germline CDR1 and CDR2: SGHDT and YYEEEE. The CDR3 covers 13 residues. V was shortened by 0 bases and J by 0 bases, with 2 bases between the two germline ends. CDR3 sequence: CASSLASTDTQYF. In nucleotides, the CDR3 is TGTGCCAGCAGCTTGGCAAGCACAGATACGCAGTATTTT.

V is TRBV2 and J is TRBJ1-5; D is perhaps TRBD1 (5 bases). Germline loops: CDR1 SNHLY, CDR2 FYNNEI. CDR3 length: 15 residues. V lost 5 bases and J lost 0, with 11 bases in between. The DNA of the CDR3 is TGTGCCAGCAGTAAAGTAGGGGATAGCAATCAGCCCCAGCATTTT. Its translation is CASSKVGDSNQPQHF.

The V call is TRBV5-1, the J call TRBJ2-7, with D perhaps TRBD1 (5 bases). V was pared by 2 bases and J by 2 bases, with 11 bases between. From germline, CDR1 is SGHRS and CDR2 YFSETQ. The CDR3 runs to 14 residues. The CDR3 spells CASSFSADTYEQYF. As DNA, the CDR3 is TGCGCCAGCAGCTTCTCTGCGGACACCTACGAGCAGTACTTC.

The chain joins TRBV7-2 to TRBJ2-1; TRBD2 agrees at 7 bases. This CDR3 region has 15 residues. Germline CDR1 SGHTA, CDR2 FQGNSA. Trimming removed 1 base from V and 7 bases from J; junction bases left unmatched: 7. The CDR3: CASSLGGRGLNEQFF. The CDR3 DNA reads TGTGCCAGCAGCTTAGGTGGGAGGGGTTTGAATGAGCAGTTCTTC.

The rearrangement joins TRBV19 to TRBJ2-2; no clear D. The CDR3 is made up of 14 amino acids. V was trimmed by 3 bases and J by 2 bases, leaving 7 bases between them. Germline-derived CDR1 and CDR2 are LNHDA and SQIVND (reference sequence). In DNA, the CDR3 is TGTGCCAGTAGTATGGGCTCAAACACCGGGGAGCTGTTTTTT. Translated: CASSMGSNTGELFF.

This clone was recorded once. V usage is TRBV11-2 and J usage is TRBJ2-7; TRBD1 aligns across 8 bases. The CDR3 is made up of 15 amino acids. The junction had 6 bases not matched to a gene; V was cut back by 0 bases and J by 5 bases. Germline values: CDR1 SGHAT, CDR2 FQNNGV. The CDR3 region is CASSLEGTGAHEQYF. Written as DNA, the CDR3 is TGTGCCAGCAGCTTAGAGGGGACAGGTGCGCACGAGCAGTACTTC.

V is TRBV2 and J is TRBJ1-5; no clear D gene. Germline V gives CDR1 SNHLY, CDR2 FYNNEI. The CDR3 covers 13 residues. Between the trimmed V and J ends, which lost 5 bases and 4 bases, there was a span of 9 bases. CDR3 residues: CASSIQINQPQHF. DNA for the CDR3: TGTGCCAGCAGTATTCAGATTAATCAGCCCCAGCATTTT.

This chain joins TRBV5-4 and TRBJ1-2; 8 bases fit TRBD1. The junction had 5 bases not matched to a gene; V was cut back by 4 bases and J by 6 bases. Germline assignment: CDR1 SGHNT and CDR2 YYREEE (reference sequence). The CDR3 contains 13 residues. The CDR3 DNA reads TGTGCCAGCAGCCTCGGACAGGGCGATGGCTACACCTTC. This encodes CASSLGQGDGYTF.